This T cell receptor (beta chain) is drawn from a study of blood T cell repertoires in COVID-19. The overall study: The United States, Italy and Spain supplied acute and convalescent COVID-19 samples. From T cells, B-cell-depleted T cells, or PBMCs came the material, which was cDNA or gDNA.

Seattle-derived patients entered the study during active infection and were followed longitudinally. The CDR3 runs to 15 residues. V shed 4 bases and J shed 3 bases, with 13 bases lying between them. Germline V lookup: CDR1 SGDLS, CDR2 YYNGEE. In the original workflow: Amplification of reference gene primers provided the estimated nucleated cell counts. Data came from immunoSEQ multiplex PCR; TCRdb stores just in-frame clones and leaves some out. That table is the source of V, J and clone size, and D and trimming were worked out from the DNA. Of under 200,000 clones listed, 70% to 80% are singletons. This rearrangement joins TRBV9 to TRBJ2-2; perhaps TRBD2 as D (6 bases). The receptor comes from an older woman with COVID-19, enrolled during active disease. Sequencing input: peripheral blood. The CDR3 sequence: CASSSSSVHTGELFF. In DNA, the CDR3 is TGTGCCAGCAGCTCTTCTAGCGTGCACACCGGGGAGCTGTTTTTT. Drawing the rest from reference TRBV9 and TRBJ2-2, the complete variable domain is DSGVTQTPKHLITATGQRVTLRCSPRSGDLSVYWYQQSLDQGLQFLIQYYNGEERAKGNILERFSAQQFPDLHSELNLSSLELGDSALYFCASSSSSVHTGELFFGEGSRLTVL.